The 15 T cell receptor beta chains reported below all come from one sample, sequenced in a study of cytotoxic CD8 clonotypes in ibrutinib-treated CLL. The method was immunoSEQ multiplex PCR; TCRdb's version includes in-frame clones alone and lacks a portion of them. The sample gives about 150,000 clones, 79% of which show up once; around 13% is in the top ten. This specimen was PBMCs, taken after 12 months of ibrutinib treatment. The receptor source for this set is a human donor with chronic lymphocytic leukemia.

V is TRBV2 and J is TRBJ2-7; 8 positions match TRBD1. The CDR3 runs 16 residues. Germline CDR1 and CDR2: SNHLY and FYNNEI. With V trimmed by 10 bases and J by 5 bases, 19 bases remained unmatched. CDR3 sequence reads: CATTPSPGQGLHEQYF. In DNA, the CDR3 is TGTGCCACCACCCCCAGCCCAGGACAGGGTTTGCACGAGCAGTACTTC.

This clone showed up just a few times. The chain is built from TRBV27 and TRBJ2-1; TRBD2 aligns across 14 bases. Germline values: CDR1 MNHEY, CDR2 SMNVEV (reference sequence). This CDR3 has 16 residues. The ends lost 4 bases at V and 12 bases at J; junction bases unmatched: 11. The CDR3 DNA reads as TGTGCCAGCAGTTCCCCGGGACTAGCGGGAGCGCATTCGCAGTTCTTC. Its protein product is CASSSPGLAGAHSQFF.

V gene TRBV6-4 combines with J gene TRBJ2-5; perhaps TRBD2 as D (5 bases). The CDR3 is 13 residues long. Per the germline V gene, CDR1 is MRHNA and CDR2 is SNTAGT. V lost 2 bases and J 5 bases, leaving 9 bases between the germline ends. CDR3 residues: CASSDEGRETQYF. CDR3 coding DNA: TGTGCCAGCAGTGACGAGGGAAGGGAGACCCAGTACTTC.

The rearrangement links TRBV9 to TRBJ2-1, with 7 bases aligning to TRBD2. The V segment lost 0 bases and the J segment 3 bases; nucleotides outside the gene matches: 3. The germline CDR1 and CDR2 sequences are SGDLS and YYNGEE. The CDR3 is 15 residues long. The CDR3 DNA reads as TGTGCCAGCAGCGTAGCGGGAGGTGGCTACAATGAGCAGTTCTTC. Amino acid sequence: CASSVAGGGYNEQFF. The full variable domain, with the rest looked up from reference TRBV9 and TRBJ2-1, is DSGVTQTPKHLITATGQRVTLRCSPRSGDLSVYWYQQSLDQGLQFLIQYYNGEERAKGNILERFSAQQFPDLHSELNLSSLELGDSALYFCASSVAGGGYNEQFFGPGTRLTVL.

This chain connects TRBV6-4 to TRBJ2-1, with TRBD2 as a possible D gene (6 bases). Germline values: CDR1 MRHNA, CDR2 SNTAGT. The CDR3 contains 14 residues. Trimming pared 4 bases from V and 4 bases from J, leaving 11 bases between. CDR3 residues: CASSGNGLYNEQFF. Written as DNA, the CDR3 is TGTGCCAGCAGTGGCAACGGACTATACAATGAGCAGTTCTTC.

The chain employs TRBV10-2 and TRBJ2-2; D gene uncertain. V was shortened by 6 bases and J by 0 bases, with 11 bases between the two germline ends. CDR1 WSHSY and CDR2 SAAADI come from the germline V gene. This CDR3 spans 15 amino acids. The CDR3 sequence is CASRSRQTNTGELFF. For the CDR3, the DNA is TGCGCCAGCAGAAGCAGGCAGACGAACACCGGGGAGCTGTTTTTT.

This CDR3 reads CASSYAEGVAYEQYF. Written as DNA, the CDR3 is TGTGCCAGCAGTTACGCGGAGGGGGTTGCCTACGAGCAGTACTTC. V usage is TRBV6-5 and J usage is TRBJ2-7; the D call may be TRBD1 or TRBD2 (6 bases each). Germline CDR1 MNHEY, CDR2 SVGAGI. V shed 2 bases and J shed 2 bases, with 13 bases lying between them. The CDR3 consists of 15 residues.

The chain is built from TRBV11-1 and TRBJ2-7, with 7 positions matching TRBD1. From germline, CDR1 is SGHAT and CDR2 FQDESV (reference sequence). The V and J ends lost 6 bases and 6 bases, in that order; junction bases with no gene match: 14. The CDR3 totals 15 residues. Here the CDR3 reads CASSFGTDRSGEQYF. CDR3 DNA sequence: TGTGCCAGCAGTTTCGGGACAGACAGGTCGGGCGAGCAGTACTTC.

The chain uses TRBV7-2 and TRBJ1-5; 7 bases fit TRBD1. In germline, CDR1 is SGHTA, CDR2 FQGNSA. J gave up 6 bases and V 5 bases, and 10 bases lay outside the gene matches. The CDR3 length is 15 residues. The CDR3 DNA reads TGTGCCAGCAGCCTGTCAGGGGGTATCCGTCAGCCCCAGCATTTT. Amino acid sequence: CASSLSGGIRQPQHF.

V usage is TRBV28 and J usage is TRBJ2-3, with unresolved D. Germline V gives CDR1 MDHEN, CDR2 SYDVKM. Trimming took off 0 bases at V and 2 bases at J, with 9 bases between the two ends. The CDR3 runs to 15 residues. In DNA, the CDR3 is TGTGCCAGCAGTTTATGGACGGGCCCCACAGATACGCAGTATTTT. Its protein is CASSLWTGPTDTQYF. Complete variable domain (other parts from reference TRBV28 and TRBJ2-3): DVKVTQSSRYLVKRTGEKVFLECVQDMDHENMFWYRQDPGLGLRLIYFSYDVKMKEKGDIPEGYSVSREKKERFSLILESASTNQTSMYLCASSLWTGPTDTQYFGPGTRLTVL.

V and J are TRBV6-1 and TRBJ1-1, with TRBD1 matching over 8 bases. Looked up from germline, CDR1 is MNHNS and CDR2 is SASEGT. The CDR3 is made up of 13 amino acids. J was trimmed by 7 bases and V by 3 bases; bases with no gene match: 4. DNA of the CDR3: TGTGCCAGCAGTGAGATAGACAGGGGTGAAGCTTTCTTT. Protein product: CASSEIDRGEAFF.

This chain joins TRBV6-5 and TRBJ2-6; D possibly corresponds to TRBD2 (6 bases). Trimming pared 7 bases from V and 1 base from J, leaving 11 bases between. The CDR3 consists of 15 residues. Germline V gene sequence: CDR1 MNHEY, CDR2 SVGAGI. CDR3 loop: CASTGRRSGANVLTF. Written as DNA, the CDR3 is TGTGCCAGCACCGGGAGAAGGTCTGGGGCCAACGTCCTGACTTTC.

The genes are TRBV9 and TRBJ2-3; TRBD1 agrees at 7 bases. V lost 4 bases to trimming and J lost 2 bases; unmatched junction nucleotides: 7. This CDR3 is 15 amino acids long. The germline gives CDR1 SGDLS, CDR2 YYNGEE. The CDR3 spells CASSLTGANTDTQYF. The CDR3 nucleotides are TGTGCCAGCAGCCTTACAGGGGCCAACACAGATACGCAGTATTTT.

This clone was seen only once. The V and J genes are TRBV29-1 and TRBJ1-2; D possibly corresponds to TRBD1 (5 bases). Between the trimmed V and J ends, which lost 4 bases and 4 bases, there was a span of 13 bases. CDR1 is SQVTM and CDR2 is ANQGSEA in the germline V gene. The CDR3 totals 13 residues. As DNA, the CDR3 is TGCAGCGTTGTAGTAACAGGCATCTATGGCTACACCTTC. The encoded protein is CSVVVTGIYGYTF.

The chain recombines TRBV6-5 with TRBJ2-7, with TRBD1 identical over 7 bases. V shed 5 bases and J 0 bases; nucleotides not matched to a gene: 7. Germline values: CDR1 MNHEY, CDR2 SVGAGI. The CDR3 runs to 15 residues. CDR3 sequence (DNA): TGTGCCAGCAGTGGCCGGGACAGAAACTCCTACGAGCAGTACTTC. This translates into CASSGRDRNSYEQYF.